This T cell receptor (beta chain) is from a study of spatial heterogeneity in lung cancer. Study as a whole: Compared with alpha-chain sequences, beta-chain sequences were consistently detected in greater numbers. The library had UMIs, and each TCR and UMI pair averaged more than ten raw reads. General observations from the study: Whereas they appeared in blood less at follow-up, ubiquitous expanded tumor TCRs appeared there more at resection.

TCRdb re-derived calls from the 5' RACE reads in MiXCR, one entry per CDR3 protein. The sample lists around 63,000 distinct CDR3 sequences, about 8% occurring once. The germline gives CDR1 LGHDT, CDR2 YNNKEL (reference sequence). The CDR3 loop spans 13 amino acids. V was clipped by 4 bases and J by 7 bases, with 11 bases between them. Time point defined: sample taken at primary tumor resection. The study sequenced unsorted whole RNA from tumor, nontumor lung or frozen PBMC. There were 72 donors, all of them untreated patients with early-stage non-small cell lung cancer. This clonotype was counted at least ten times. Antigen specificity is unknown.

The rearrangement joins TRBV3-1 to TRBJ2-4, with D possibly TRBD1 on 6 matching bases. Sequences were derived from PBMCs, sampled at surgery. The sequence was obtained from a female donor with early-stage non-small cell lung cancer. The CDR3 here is CASSRDNANIQYF. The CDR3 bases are TGTGCCAGCAGCCGGGACAACGCGAACATTCAGTACTTC. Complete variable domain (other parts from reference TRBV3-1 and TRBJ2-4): DTAVSQTPKYLVTQMGNDKSIKCEQNLGHDTMYWYKQDSKKFLKIMFSYNNKELIINETVPNRFSPKSPDKAHLNLHINSLELGDSAVYFCASSRDNANIQYFGAGTRLSVL.